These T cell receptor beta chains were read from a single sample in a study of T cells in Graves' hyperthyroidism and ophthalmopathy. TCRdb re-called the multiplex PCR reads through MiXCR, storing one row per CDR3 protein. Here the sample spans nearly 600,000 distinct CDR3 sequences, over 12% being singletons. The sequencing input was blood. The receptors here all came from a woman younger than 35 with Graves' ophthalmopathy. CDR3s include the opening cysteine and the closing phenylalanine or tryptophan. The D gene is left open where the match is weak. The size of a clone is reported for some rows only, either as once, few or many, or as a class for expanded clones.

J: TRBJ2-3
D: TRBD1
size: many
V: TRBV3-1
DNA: TGTGCCAGCAGTCGAGGGGACAGGGACTCAGATACGCAGTATTTT
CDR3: CASSRGDRDSDTQYF

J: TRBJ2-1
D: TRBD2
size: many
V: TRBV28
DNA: TGTGCCAGCAGTTTACTTCTAGCGGGAGGGCCGGGCAATGAGCAGTTCTTC
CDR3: CASSLLLAGGPGNEQFF

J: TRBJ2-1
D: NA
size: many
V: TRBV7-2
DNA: TGTGCCAGCAGCTTAACGACAGACTACAATGAGCAGTTCTTC
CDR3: CASSLTTDYNEQFF

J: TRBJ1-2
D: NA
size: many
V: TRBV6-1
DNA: TGTGCCAGCAGTGAGGACATGACAAGATACTATGGCTACACCTTC
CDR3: CASSEDMTRYYGYTF

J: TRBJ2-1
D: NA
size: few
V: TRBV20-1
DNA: TGCAGTGCTAGAGATTGGCCCGGGCCCATATTGGAGTTCTTC
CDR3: CSARDWPGPILEFF

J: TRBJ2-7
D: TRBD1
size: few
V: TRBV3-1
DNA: TGTGCCAGCAGCCCGAGGACAGGGGGAAGCTACGAGCAGTGCTTC
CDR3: CASSPRTGGSYEQCF

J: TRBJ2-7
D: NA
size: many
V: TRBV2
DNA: TGTGCCAGCAGTGAGACGACAGGCCCGGGTAACGAGCAGTACTTC
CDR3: CASSETTGPGNEQYF

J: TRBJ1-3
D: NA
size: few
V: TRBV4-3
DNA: TGCGCCAGCAGCCAAGAAGGACGGGGAAACACCATATATTTT
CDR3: CASSQEGRGNTIYF

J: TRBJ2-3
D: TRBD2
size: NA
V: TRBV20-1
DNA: TGCAGTGCTGCCTTTATCAGCGGGGCTAGCACAGATACGCAGTATTTT
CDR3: CSAAFISGASTDTQYF

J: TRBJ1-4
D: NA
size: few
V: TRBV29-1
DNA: TGCAGCGTGAAGGGTGACAGAAAAGCAACTAATGAAAAACTGTTTTTT
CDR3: CSVKGDRKATNEKLFF

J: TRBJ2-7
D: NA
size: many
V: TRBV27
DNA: TGTGCCAGCAGCCCGAGACGGACTTTTTCGGGCGAGCAGTACTTC
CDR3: CASSPRRTFSGEQYF

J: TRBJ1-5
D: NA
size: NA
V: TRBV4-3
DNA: TGCGCCAGCAGCCCTAAGAGGGGGACCCTCGGCGAGCAGCCCCAGCATTTT
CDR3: CASSPKRGTLGEQPQHF

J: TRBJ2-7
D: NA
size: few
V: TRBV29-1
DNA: TGCAGCGTTATCCCTAGGGGAGCGGGTGCCAGCTCCTACGAGCAGTACTTC
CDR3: CSVIPRGAGASSYEQYF

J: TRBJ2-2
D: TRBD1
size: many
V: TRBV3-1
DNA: TGTGCCAGCAGCCAAGTATCTGCCGGGACAGGGCTCACCGGGGAGCTGTTTTTT
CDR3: CASSQVSAGTGLTGELFF

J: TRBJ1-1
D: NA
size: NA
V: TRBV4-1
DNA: TGCGCCAGCAGCCAATTCCAGGTAGTACTGAACACTGAAGCTTTCTTT
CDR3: CASSQFQVVLNTEAFF

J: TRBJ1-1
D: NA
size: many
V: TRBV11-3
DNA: TGTGCCAGCAGCCCCCGGAGGGGAAGAACTGAAGCTTTCTTT
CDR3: CASSPRRGRTEAFF

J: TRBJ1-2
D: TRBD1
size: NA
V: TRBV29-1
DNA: TGCAGCGTAACGGGACAGGGGGCGCAAGGCTACACCTTC
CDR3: CSVTGQGAQGYTF

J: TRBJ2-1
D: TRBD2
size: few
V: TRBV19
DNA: TGTGCCAGTAGTATTGGCGGGAGAGTCTACAATGAGCAGTTCTTC
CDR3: CASSIGGRVYNEQFF

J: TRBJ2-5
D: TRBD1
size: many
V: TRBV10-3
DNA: TGTGCCATCAGGACAGGGAGACAAGAGACCCAGTACTTC
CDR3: CAIRTGRQETQYF

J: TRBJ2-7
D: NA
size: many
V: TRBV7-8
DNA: TGTGCCAGCAGCTTAGGGCCGCAAGGGAGCCTCTCCTACGAGCAGTACTTC
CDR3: CASSLGPQGSLSYEQYF

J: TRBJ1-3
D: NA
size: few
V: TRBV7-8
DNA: TGTGCCAGCAGCTTAGAGGGAAACGGAAACACCATATATTTT
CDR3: CASSLEGNGNTIYF

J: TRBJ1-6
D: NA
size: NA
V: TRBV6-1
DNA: TGTGCCAGCAGTGGGACAGCGGGCTCACCCCTCCACTTT
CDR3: CASSGTAGSPLHF

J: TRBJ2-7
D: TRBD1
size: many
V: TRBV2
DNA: TGTGCCAGCAGTCCTCCGGGACAGGGCCACTTC
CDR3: CASSPPGQGHF

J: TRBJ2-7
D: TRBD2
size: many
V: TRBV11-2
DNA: TGTGCCAGCAGCTTAGTTATCAGCGGGGGCTCCTACGAGCAGTACTTC
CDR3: CASSLVISGGSYEQYF

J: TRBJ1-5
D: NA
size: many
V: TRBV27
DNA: TGTGCCAGCAGCCCTTTGCCTCGAGGTCAGCCCCAGCATTTT
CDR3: CASSPLPRGQPQHF

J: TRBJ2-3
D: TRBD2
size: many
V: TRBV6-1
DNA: TGTGCCAGCAGCCCCGGGGAGGGCCGAATGGGGCAGTATTTT
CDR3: CASSPGEGRMGQYF

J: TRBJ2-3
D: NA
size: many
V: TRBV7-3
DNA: TGTGCCAGCAGCTTAATTGGCCAGAGCGCAGATACGCAGTATTTT
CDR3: CASSLIGQSADTQYF

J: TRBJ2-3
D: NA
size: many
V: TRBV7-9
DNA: TGTGCCAGCAGCTTCTGGGACTCCCCGACGCAGTATTTT
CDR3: CASSFWDSPTQYF

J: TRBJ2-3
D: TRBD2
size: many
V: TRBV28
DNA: TGTGCCAGCAGCATTGGACTAGCGGGAGGGCGGGATACGCAGTATTTT
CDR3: CASSIGLAGGRDTQYF

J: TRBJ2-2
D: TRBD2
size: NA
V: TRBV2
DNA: TGTGCCAGCAGTGAAGCCTTAGCGGGGCTGTTTTTT
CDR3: CASSEALAGLFF

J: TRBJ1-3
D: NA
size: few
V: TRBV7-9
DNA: TGTGCCAGCAGCTCCCGGGCCGCAGGAAACACCATATATTTT
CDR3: CASSSRAAGNTIYF

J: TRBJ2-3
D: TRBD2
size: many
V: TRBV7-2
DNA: TGTGCCAGCAGCTCCGGGACTAGCCCTAGCACAGATACGCAGTATTTT
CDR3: CASSSGTSPSTDTQYF

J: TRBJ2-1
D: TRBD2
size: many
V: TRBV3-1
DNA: TGTGCCAGCAGCTGGATGGGCGGGACTAGCGCACTGAATGAGCAGTTCTTC
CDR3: CASSWMGGTSALNEQFF

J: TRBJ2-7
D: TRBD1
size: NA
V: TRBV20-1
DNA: TGCAGTGCTCGCACCGGGACAGGCCCTCTCGAGCAGTACTTC
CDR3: CSARTGTGPLEQYF

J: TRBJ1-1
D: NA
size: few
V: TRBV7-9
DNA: TGTGCCAGCAGCCTCCCTGGGGGGTCCCCGAACACTGAAGCTTTCTTT
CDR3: CASSLPGGSPNTEAFF

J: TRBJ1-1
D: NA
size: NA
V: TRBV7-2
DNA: TGTGCCAGCAGCTCCGCTGATGGGGGCGCGACTGAAGCTTTCTTT
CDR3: CASSSADGGATEAFF

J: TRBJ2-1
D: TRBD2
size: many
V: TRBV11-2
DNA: TGTGCCAGCAGCTTAGGCGGTCGGGGACTAGCGGGAGGGAATGAGCAGTTCTTC
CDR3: CASSLGGRGLAGGNEQFF

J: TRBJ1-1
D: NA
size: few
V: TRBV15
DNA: TGTGCCACCAGCAGAAGGGGAGGGCCCCTACCGAACACTGAAGCTTTCTTT
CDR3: CATSRRGGPLPNTEAFF

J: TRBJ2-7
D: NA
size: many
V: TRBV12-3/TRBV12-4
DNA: TGTGCCAGCAGTTTCGGGGGCTCCGAGCAGTACTTC
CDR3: CASSFGGSEQYF

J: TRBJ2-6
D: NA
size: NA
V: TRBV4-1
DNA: TGCGCCAGCAGCCCCTTGGGACGGACCGTCTCTGGGGCCAACGTCCTGACTTTC
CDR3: CASSPLGRTVSGANVLTF

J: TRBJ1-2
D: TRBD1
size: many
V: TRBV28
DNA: TGTGCCAGCAGTTTTGGACAGGGAACGCATGGCTACACCTTC
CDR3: CASSFGQGTHGYTF

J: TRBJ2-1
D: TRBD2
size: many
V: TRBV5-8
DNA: TGTGCCAGCAGTCGGACTAGCGGGCCGTTTAATGAGCAGTTCTTC
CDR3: CASSRTSGPFNEQFF

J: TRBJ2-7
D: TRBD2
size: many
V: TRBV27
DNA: TGTGCCAGCAGGGCGGGAGTGCAGCAGTACTTC
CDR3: CASRAGVQQYF

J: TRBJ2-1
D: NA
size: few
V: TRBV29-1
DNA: TGCAGCGTGAGACCTGACAGTGAGCAGTTCTTC
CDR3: CSVRPDSEQFF

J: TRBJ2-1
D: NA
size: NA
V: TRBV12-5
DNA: TGTGCTAGTGGTATCGCCGTGGAGTACAATGAGCAGTTCTTC
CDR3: CASGIAVEYNEQFF

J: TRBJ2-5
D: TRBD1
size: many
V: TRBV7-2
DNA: TGTGCCAGCAGCTTTAGACGACAGGGCGCAAAGACCCAGTACTTC
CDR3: CASSFRRQGAKTQYF